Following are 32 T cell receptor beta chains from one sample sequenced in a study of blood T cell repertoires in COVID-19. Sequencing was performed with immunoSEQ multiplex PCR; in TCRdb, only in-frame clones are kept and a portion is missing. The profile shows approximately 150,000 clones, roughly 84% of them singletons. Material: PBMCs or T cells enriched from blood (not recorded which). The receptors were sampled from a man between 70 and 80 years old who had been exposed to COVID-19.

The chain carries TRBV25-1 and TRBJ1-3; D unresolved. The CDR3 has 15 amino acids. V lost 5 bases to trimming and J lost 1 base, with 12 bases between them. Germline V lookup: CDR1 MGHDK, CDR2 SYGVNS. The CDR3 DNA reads TGTGCCAGCAGTCTCGGTCCGGGGTCTGGAAACACCATATATTTT. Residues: CASSLGPGSGNTIYF.

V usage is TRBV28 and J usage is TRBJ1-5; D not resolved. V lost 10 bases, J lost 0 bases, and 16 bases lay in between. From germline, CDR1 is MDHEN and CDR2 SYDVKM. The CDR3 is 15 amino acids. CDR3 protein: CAIQAQPYSNQPQHF. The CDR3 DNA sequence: TGTGCCATCCAGGCACAGCCCTATAGCAATCAGCCCCAGCATTTT.

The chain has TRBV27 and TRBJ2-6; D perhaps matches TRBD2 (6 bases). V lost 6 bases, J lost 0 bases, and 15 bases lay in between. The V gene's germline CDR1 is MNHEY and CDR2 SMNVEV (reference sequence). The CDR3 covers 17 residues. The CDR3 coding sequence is TGTGCCAGCAGGCAGAGTCTGGGGGGCTCTGGGGCCAACGTCCTGACTTTC. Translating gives CASRQSLGGSGANVLTF.

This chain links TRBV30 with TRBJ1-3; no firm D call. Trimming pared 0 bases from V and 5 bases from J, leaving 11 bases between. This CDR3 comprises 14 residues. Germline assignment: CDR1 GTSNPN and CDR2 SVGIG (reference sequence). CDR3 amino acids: CAWSVVAGRNTIYF. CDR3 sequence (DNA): TGTGCCTGGAGTGTAGTGGCGGGTAGAAACACCATATATTTT. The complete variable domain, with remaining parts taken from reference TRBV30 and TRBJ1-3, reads SQTIHQWPATLVQPVGSPLSLECTVEGTSNPNLYWYRQAAGRGLQLLFYSVGIGQISSEVPQNLSASRPQDRQFILSSKKLLLSDSGFYLCAWSVVAGRNTIYFGEGSWLTVV.

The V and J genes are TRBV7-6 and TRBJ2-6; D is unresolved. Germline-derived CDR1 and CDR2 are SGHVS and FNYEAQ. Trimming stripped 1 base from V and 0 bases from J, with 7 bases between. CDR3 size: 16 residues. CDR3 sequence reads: CASSLVSRSGANVLTF. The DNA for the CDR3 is TGTGCCAGCAGCTTAGTATCGCGCTCTGGGGCCAACGTCCTGACTTTC.

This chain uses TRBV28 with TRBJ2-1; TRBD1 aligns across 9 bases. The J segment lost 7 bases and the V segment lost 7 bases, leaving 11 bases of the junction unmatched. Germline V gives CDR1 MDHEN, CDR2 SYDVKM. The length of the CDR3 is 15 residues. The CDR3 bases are TGTGCCAGCACCGGATCCGGGACAGGGAAAAATGAGCAGTTCTTC. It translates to CASTGSGTGKNEQFF.

Here the CDR3 DNA reads TGTGCCAGCAGTTCCCCAGGATACAATGAGCAGTTCTTC. Translating it yields CASSSPGYNEQFF. The chain joins TRBV6-5 to TRBJ2-1; D uncertain. The CDR3 has 13 amino acids. Germline CDR1 is MNHEY and CDR2 is SVGAGI. V was cut by 4 bases and J by 4 bases, with 8 bases left in between.

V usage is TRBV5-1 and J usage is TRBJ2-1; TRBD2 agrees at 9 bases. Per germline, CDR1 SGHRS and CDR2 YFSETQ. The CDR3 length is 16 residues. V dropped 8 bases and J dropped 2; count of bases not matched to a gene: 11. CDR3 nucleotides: TGCGCCAGTAAAACGGCGGGGGGGCGCCCCTACAATGAGCAGTTCTTC. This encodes CASKTAGGRPYNEQFF.

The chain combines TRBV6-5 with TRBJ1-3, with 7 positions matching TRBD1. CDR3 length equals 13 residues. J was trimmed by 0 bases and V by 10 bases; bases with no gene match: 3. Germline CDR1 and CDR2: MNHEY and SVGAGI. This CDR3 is CATGDSSGNTIYF. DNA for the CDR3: TGTGCCACTGGGGACAGCTCTGGAAACACCATATATTTT.

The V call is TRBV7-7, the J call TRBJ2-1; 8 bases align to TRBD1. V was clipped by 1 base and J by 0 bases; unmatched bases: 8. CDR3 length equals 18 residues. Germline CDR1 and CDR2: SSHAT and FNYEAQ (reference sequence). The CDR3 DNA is TGTGCCAGCAGCTTAGTCCCAGGGGGCCTGAGCTCCTACAATGAGCAGTTCTTC. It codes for CASSLVPGGLSSYNEQFF. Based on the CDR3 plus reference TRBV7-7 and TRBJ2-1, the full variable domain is GAGVSQSPRYKVTKRGQDVTLRCDPISSHATLYWYQQALGQGPEFLTYFNYEAQPDKSGLPSDRFSAERPEGSISTLTIQRTEQRDSAMYRCASSLVPGGLSSYNEQFFGPGTRLTVL.

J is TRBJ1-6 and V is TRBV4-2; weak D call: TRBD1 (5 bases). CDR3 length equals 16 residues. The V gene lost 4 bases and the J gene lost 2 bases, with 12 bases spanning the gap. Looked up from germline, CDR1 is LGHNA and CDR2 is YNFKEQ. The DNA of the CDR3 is TGTGCCAGCAGCCTGGGGGAGGGAGCCTATAATTCACCCCTCCACTTT. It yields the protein CASSLGEGAYNSPLHF.

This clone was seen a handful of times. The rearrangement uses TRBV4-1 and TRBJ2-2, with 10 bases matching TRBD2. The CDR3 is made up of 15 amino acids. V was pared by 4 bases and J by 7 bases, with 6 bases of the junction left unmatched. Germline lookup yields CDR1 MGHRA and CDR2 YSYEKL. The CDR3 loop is CASSPVLAGGGELFF. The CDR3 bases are TGCGCCAGCAGCCCAGTTTTAGCGGGGGGCGGGGAGCTGTTTTTT.

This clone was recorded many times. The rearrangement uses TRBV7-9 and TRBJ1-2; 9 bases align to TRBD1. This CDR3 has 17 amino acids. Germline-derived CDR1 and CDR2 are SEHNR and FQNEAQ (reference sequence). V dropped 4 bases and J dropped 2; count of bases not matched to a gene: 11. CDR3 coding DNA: TGTGCCAGCAGCTCGTCGCGCACAGGGGGCTGGAACTATGGCTACACCTTC. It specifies CASSSSRTGGWNYGYTF.

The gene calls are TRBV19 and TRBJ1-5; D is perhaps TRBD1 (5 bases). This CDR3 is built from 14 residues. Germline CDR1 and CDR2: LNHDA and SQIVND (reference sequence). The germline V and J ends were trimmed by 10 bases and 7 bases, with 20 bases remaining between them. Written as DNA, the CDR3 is TGTGCCACCCTCGATGTGGGGACTTACCAGCCCCAGCATTTT. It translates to CATLDVGTYQPQHF.

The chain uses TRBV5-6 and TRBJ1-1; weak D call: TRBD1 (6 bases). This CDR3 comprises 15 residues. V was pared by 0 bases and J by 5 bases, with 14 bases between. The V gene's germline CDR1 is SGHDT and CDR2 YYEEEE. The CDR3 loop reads CASSLAGGLSTEAFF. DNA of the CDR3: TGTGCCAGCAGCTTGGCCGGGGGGCTTTCTACTGAAGCTTTCTTT.

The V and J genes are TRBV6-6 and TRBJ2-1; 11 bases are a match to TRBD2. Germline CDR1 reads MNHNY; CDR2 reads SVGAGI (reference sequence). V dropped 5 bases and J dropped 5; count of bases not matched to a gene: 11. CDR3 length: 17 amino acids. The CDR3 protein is CASSPFTSGRNHNEQFF. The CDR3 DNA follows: TGTGCCAGCAGTCCATTTACTAGCGGGAGAAACCACAATGAGCAGTTCTTC.

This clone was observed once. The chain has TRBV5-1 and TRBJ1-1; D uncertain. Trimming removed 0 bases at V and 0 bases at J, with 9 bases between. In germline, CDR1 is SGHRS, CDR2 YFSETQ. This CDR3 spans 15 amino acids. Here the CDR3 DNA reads TGCGCCAGCAGCTTGGACAGCCCAATGAACACTGAAGCTTTCTTT. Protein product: CASSLDSPMNTEAFF. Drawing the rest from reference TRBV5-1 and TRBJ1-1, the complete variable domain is KAGVTQTPRYLIKTRGQQVTLSCSPISGHRSVSWYQQTPGQGLQFLFEYFSETQRNKGNFPGRFSGRQFSNSRSEMNVSTLELGDSALYLCASSLDSPMNTEAFFGQGTRLTVV.

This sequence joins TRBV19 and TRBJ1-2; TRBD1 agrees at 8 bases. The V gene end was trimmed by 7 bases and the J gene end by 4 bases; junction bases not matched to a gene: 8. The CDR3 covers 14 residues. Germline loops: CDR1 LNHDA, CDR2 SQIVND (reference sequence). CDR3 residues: CASMQTGDSYGYTF. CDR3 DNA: TGTGCCAGTATGCAGACAGGGGACTCCTATGGCTACACCTTC.

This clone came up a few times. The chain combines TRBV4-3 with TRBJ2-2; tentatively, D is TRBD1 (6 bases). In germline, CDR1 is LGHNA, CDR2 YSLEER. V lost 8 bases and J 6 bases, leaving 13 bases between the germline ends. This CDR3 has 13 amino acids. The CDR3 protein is CASGEKGAGELFF. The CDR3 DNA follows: TGCGCCAGCGGGGAGAAGGGGGCCGGGGAGCTGTTTTTT.

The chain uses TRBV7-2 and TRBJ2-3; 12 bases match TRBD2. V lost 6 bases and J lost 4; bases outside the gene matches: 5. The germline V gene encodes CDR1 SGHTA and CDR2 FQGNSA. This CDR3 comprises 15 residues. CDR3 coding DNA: TGTGCCAGCAGTTCGACTAGCGGGAGACCAGATACGCAGTATTTT. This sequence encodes CASSSTSGRPDTQYF.

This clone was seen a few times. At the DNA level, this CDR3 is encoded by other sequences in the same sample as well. CDR3 protein: CATSRDRGGYEQYF. As DNA, the CDR3 is TGTGCCACCAGCAGAGACCGGGGGGGTTACGAGCAGTACTTC. The chain is built from TRBV15 and TRBJ2-7, with 8 bases identical to TRBD2. The trim removed 0 bases at V and 4 bases at J, leaving 2 bases unmatched. The CDR3 covers 14 residues. The germline V gene has CDR1 LNHNV and CDR2 YYDKDF (reference sequence).

The CDR3 here is CASSRQGARETQYF. DNA of the CDR3: TGTGCCAGCAGCCGTCAGGGGGCGAGAGAGACCCAGTACTTC. This chain uses TRBV7-2 with TRBJ2-5; 8 nucleotides line up with TRBD1. The CDR3 covers 14 residues. Trimming took 5 bases from V and 4 from J; bases not matched to a gene: 6. In germline, CDR1 is SGHTA, CDR2 FQGNSA.

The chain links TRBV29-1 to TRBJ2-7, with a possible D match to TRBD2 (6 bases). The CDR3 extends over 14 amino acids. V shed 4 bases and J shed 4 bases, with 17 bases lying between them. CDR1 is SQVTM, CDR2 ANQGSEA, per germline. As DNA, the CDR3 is TGCAGCGTTGTGTCCTCCGGGAGAGGGTACGAGCAGTACTTC. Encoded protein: CSVVSSGRGYEQYF.

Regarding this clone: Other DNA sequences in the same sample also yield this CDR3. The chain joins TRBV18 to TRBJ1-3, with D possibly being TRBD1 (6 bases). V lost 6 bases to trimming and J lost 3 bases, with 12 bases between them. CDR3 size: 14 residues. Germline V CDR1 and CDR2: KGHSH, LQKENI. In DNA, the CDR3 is TGTGCCAGCTCTCCTCAGGGGAGTGGAAACACCATATATTTT. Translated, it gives CASSPQGSGNTIYF.

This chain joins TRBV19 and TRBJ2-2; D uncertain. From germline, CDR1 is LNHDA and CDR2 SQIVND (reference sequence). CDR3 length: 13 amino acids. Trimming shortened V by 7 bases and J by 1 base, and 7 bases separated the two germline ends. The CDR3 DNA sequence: TGTGCCAGTAAGCCCGTGAACACCGGGGAGCTGTTTTTT. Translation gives CASKPVNTGELFF.

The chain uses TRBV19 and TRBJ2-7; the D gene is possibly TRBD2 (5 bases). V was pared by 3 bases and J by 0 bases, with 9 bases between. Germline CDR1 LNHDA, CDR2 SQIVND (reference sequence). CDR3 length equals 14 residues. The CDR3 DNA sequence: TGTGCCAGTAGTATCGGACTGTTCTCCTACGAGCAGTACTTC. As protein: CASSIGLFSYEQYF.

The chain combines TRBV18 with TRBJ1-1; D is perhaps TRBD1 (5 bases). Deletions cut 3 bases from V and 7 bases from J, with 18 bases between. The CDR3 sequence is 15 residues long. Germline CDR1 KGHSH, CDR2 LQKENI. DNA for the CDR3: TGTGCCAGCTCACCCCAGAACCCGTGGGGCCTTGAAGCTTTCTTT. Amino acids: CASSPQNPWGLEAFF.

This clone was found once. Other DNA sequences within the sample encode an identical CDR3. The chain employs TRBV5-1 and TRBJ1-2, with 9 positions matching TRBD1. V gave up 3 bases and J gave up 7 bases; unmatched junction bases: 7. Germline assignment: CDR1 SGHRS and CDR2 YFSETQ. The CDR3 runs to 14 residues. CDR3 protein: CASSSNRGQGGYTF. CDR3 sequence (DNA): TGCGCCAGCAGCTCCAACAGGGGGCAGGGTGGCTACACCTTC.

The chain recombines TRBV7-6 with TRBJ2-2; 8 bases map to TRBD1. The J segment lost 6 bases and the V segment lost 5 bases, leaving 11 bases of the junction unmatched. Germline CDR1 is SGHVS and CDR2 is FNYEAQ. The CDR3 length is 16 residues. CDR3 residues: CASSATRDRLAGELFF. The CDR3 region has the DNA TGTGCCAGCAGCGCGACTCGGGACAGGTTGGCCGGGGAGCTGTTTTTT.

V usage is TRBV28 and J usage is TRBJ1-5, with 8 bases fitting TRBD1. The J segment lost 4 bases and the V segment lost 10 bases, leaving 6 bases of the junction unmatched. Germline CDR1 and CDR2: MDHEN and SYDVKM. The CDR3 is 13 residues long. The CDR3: CAIQDRANQPQHF. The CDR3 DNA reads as TGTGCCATCCAGGACAGGGCGAATCAGCCCCAGCATTTT.

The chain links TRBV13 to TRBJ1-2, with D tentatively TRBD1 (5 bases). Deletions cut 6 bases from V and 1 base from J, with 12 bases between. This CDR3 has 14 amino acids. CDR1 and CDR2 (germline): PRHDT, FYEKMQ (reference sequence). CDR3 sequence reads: CASRPQGLNYGYTF. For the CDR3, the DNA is TGTGCCAGCAGACCTCAGGGACTTAACTATGGCTACACCTTC.

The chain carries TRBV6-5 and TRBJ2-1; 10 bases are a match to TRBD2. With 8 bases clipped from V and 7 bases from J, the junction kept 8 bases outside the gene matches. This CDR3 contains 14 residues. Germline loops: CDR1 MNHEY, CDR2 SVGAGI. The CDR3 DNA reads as TGTGCCAGCCGAGGGAGACTAGCGGGTAATGAGCAGTTCTTC. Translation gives CASRGRLAGNEQFF.